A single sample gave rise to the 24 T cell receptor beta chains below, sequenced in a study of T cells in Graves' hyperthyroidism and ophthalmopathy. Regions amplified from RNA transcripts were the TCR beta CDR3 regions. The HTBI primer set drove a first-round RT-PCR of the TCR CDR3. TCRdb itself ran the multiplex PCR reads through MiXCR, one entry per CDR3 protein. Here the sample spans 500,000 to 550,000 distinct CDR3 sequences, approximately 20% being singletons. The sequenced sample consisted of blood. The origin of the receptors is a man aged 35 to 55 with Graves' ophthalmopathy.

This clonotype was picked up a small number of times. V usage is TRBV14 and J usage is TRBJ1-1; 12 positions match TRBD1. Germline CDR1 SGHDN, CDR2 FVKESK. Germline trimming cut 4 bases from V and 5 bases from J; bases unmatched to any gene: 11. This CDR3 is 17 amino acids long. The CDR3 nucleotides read TGTGCCAGCAGCCGGGGGGGACAGGGGGCGAAATGGACTGAAGCTTTCTTT. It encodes CASSRGGQGAKWTEAFF.

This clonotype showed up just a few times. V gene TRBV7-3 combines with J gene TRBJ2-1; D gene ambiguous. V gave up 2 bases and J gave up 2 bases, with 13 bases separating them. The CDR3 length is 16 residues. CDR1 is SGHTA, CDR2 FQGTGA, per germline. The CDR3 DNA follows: TGTGCCAGCAGCTTACGGCCCTCCATCGCCTACAATGAGCAGTTCTTC. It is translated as CASSLRPSIAYNEQFF.

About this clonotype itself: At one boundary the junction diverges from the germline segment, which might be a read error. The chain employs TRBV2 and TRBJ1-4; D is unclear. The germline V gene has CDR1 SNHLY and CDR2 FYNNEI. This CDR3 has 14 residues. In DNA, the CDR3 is TGTGCCAGCAGTTACTACCAAACTAAAGAAAAACTGTTTTTT. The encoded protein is CASSYYQTKEKLFF. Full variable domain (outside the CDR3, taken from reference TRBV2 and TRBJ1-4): EPEVTQTPSHQVTQMGQEVILRCVPISNHLYFYWYRQILGQKVEFLVSFYNNEISEKSEIFDDQFSVERPDGSNFTLKIRSTKLEDSAMYFCASSYYQTKEKLFFGSGTQLSVL.

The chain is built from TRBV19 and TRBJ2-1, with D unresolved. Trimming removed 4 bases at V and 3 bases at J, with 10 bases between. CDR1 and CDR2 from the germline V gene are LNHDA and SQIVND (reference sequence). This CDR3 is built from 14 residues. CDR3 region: CASSTLRSYNEQFF. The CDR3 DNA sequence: TGTGCCAGTAGTACGCTTAGAAGCTACAATGAGCAGTTCTTC.

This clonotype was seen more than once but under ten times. The CDR3 bases are TGCGCCAGCAGGTCTGGGGGGACAGGGAGCTACAATGAGCAGTTCTTC. Amino acid sequence: CASRSGGTGSYNEQFF. V and J are TRBV5-1 and TRBJ2-1; TRBD1 agrees at 9 bases. This CDR3 has 16 amino acids. Unmatched junction bases numbered 9, after V lost 5 bases and J lost 3 bases. The germline V gene has CDR1 SGHRS and CDR2 YFSETQ.

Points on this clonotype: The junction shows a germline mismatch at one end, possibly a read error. DNA of the CDR3: TGTGTCAGCAGCTTGTGGGGGTATGACCAACCCAATGAGCAGTTCTTC. It encodes CVSSLWGYDQPNEQFF. V is TRBV7-9 and J is TRBJ2-1; the D gene could be TRBD1 or TRBD2 (5 bases each). CDR1 is SEHNR, CDR2 FQNEAQ, per germline (reference sequence). The CDR3 sequence is 16 residues long.

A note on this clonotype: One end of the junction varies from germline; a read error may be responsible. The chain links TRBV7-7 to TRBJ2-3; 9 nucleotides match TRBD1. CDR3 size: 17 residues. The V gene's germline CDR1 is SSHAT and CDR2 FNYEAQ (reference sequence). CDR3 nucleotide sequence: TGTGCTAGCAGCTTGGGGCGATGGGACAGGGTACGAGATACGCAGTATTTT. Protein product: CASSLGRWDRVRDTQYF. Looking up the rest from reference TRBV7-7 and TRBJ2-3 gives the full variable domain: GAGVSQSPRYKVTKRGQDVTLRCDPISSHATLYWYQQALGQGPEFLTYFNYEAQPDKSGLPSDRFSAERPEGSISTLTIQRTEQRDSAMYRCASSLGRWDRVRDTQYFGPGTRLTVL.

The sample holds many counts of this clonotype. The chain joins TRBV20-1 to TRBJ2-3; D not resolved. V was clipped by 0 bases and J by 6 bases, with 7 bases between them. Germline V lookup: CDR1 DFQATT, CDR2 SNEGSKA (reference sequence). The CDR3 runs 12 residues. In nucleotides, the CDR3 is TGCAGTGCTAGAGATGTCGGGGATACGCAGTATTTT. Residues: CSARDVGDTQYF.

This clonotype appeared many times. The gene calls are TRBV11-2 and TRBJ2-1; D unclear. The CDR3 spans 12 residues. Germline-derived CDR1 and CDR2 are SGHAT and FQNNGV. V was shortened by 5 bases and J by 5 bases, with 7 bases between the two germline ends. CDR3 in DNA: TGTGCCAGCAGCCCTCAGCACAATGAGCAGTTCTTC. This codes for CASSPQHNEQFF. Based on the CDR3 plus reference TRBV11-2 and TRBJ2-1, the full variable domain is EAGVAQSPRYKIIEKRQSVAFWCNPISGHATLYWYQQILGQGPKLLIQFQNNGVVDDSQLPKDRFSAERLKGVDSTLKIQPAKLEDSAVYLCASSPQHNEQFFGPGTRLTVL.

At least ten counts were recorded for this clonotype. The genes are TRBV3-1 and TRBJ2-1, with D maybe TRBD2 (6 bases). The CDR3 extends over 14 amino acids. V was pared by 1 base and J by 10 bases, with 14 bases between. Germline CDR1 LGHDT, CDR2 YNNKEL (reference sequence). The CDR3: CASSQVRRGGEQFF. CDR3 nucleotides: TGTGCCAGCAGCCAAGTTAGACGAGGAGGGGAGCAGTTCTTC.

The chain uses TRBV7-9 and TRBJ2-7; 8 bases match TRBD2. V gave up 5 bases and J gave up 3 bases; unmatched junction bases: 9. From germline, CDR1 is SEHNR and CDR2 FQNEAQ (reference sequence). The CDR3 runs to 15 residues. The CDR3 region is CASSPSGRIGYEQYF. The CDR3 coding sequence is TGTGCCAGCAGCCCCAGCGGGAGAATAGGCTACGAGCAGTACTTC.

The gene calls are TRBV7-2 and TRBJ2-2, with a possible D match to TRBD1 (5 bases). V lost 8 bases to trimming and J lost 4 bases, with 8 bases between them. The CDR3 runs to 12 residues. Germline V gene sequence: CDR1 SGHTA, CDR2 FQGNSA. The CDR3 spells CASGAFTGELFF. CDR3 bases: TGTGCCAGCGGGGCTTTCACCGGGGAGCTGTTTTTT.

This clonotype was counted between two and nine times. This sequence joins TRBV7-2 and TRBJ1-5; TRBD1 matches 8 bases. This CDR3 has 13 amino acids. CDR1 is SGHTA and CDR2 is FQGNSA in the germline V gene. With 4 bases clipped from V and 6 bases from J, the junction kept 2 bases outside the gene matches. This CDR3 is CASSWDRFQPQHF. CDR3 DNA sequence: TGTGCCAGCAGCTGGGACAGGTTTCAGCCCCAGCATTTT.

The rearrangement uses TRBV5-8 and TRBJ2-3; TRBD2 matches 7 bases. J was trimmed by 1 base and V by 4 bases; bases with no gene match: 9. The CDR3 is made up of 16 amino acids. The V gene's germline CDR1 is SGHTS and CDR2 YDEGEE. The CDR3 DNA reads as TGTGCCAGCAGCCCGCCTCCGGGAGGACGCACAGATACGCAGTATTTT. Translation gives CASSPPPGGRTDTQYF.

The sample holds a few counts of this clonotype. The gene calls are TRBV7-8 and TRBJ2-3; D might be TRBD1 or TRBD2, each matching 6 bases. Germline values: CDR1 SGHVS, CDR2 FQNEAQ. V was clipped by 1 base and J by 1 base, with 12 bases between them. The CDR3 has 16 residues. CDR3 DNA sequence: TGTGCCAGCAGCTTAGAGGCGGGACAAGGCACAGATACGCAGTATTTT. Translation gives CASSLEAGQGTDTQYF. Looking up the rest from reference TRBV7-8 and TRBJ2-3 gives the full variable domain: GAGVSQSPRYKVAKRGQDVALRCDPISGHVSLFWYQQALGQGPEFLTYFQNEAQLDKSGLPSDRFFAERPEGSVSTLKIQRTQQEDSAVYLCASSLEAGQGTDTQYFGPGTRLTVL.

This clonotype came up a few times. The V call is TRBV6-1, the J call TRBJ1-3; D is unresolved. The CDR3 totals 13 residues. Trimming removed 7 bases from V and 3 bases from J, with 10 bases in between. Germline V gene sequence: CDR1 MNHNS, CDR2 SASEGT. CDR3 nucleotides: TGTGCCAGCACCCCTTTCGGTGGAAACACCATATATTTT. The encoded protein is CASTPFGGNTIYF.

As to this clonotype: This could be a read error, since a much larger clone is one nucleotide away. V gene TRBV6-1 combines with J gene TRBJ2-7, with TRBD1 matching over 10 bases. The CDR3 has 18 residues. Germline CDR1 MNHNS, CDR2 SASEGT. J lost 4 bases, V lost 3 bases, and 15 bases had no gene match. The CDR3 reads CASSERATETGGKYEQYF. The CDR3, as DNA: TGTGCCAGCAGTGAGAGGGCCACCGAGACAGGGGGCAAGTACGAGCAGTACTTC.

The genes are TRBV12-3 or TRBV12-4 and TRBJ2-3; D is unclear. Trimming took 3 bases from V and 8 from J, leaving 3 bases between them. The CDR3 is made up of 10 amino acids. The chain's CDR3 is CASSLVTQYF. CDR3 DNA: TGTGCCAGCAGTTTGGTTACGCAGTATTTT.

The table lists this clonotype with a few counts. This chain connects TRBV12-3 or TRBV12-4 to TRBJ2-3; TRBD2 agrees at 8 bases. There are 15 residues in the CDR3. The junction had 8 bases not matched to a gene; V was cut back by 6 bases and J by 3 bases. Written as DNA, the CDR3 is TGTGCCAGCAGGGTCGGGGGGGCCGGGACAGATACGCAGTATTTT. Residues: CASRVGGAGTDTQYF.

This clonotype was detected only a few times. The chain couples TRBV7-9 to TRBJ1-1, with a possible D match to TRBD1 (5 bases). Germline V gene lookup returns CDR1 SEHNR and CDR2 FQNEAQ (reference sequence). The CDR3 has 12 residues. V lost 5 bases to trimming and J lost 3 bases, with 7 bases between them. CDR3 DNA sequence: TGTGCCAGCAGCAAACAGGACACTGAAGCTTTCTTT. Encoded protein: CASSKQDTEAFF.

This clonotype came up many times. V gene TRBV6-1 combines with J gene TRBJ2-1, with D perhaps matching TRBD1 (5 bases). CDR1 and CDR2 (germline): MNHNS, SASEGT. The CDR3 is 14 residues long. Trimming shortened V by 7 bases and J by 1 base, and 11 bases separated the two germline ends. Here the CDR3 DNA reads TGTGCCAGCAAGACAGAGGTTTCCTACAATGAGCAGTTCTTC. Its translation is CASKTEVSYNEQFF.

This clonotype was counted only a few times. CDR3 residues: CASSQGTPGEQYF. CDR3 sequence (DNA): TGTGCCAGCAGCCAAGGGACGCCCGGAGAGCAGTACTTC. This chain links TRBV3-1 with TRBJ2-7; no clear D gene. The CDR3 sequence is 13 residues long. CDR1 LGHDT and CDR2 YNNKEL come from the germline V gene (reference sequence). The V end was cut by 1 base, the J end by 7 bases, with 11 bases between.

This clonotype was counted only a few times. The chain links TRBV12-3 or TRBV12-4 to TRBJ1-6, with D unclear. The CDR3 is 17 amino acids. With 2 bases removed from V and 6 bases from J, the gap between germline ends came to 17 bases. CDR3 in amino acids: CASSLLLSARANSPLHF. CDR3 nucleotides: TGTGCCAGCAGTTTACTATTATCGGCTCGGGCTAATTCACCCCTCCACTTT.

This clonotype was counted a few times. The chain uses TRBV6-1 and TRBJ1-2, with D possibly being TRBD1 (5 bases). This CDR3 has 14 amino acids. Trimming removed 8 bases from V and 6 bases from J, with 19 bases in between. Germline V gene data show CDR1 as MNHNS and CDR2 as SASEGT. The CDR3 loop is CASCQAGKGNGYTF. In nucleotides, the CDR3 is TGTGCCAGCTGTCAGGCAGGGAAGGGAAATGGCTACACCTTC.